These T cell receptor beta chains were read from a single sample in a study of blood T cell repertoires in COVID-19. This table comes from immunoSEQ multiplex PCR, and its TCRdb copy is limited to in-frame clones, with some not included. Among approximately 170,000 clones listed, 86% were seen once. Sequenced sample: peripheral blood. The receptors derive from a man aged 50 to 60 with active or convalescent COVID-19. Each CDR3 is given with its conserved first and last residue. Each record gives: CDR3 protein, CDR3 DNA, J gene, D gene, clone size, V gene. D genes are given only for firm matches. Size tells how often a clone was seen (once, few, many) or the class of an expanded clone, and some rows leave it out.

CDR3 protein: CATSRALAGYEQYF
CDR3 DNA: TGTGCCACCAGCAGAGCGCTAGCGGGATACGAGCAGTACTTC
J gene: TRBJ2-7
D gene: TRBD2
clone size: NA
V gene: TRBV15

CDR3 protein: CASSMYSGYEQFF
CDR3 DNA: TGTGCCAGCAGTATGTATAGCGGGTATGAGCAGTTCTTC
J gene: TRBJ2-1
D gene: TRBD2
clone size: once
V gene: TRBV27

CDR3 protein: CSVEDGQGFNGYTF
CDR3 DNA: TGCAGCGTTGAAGATGGCCAGGGCTTTAATGGCTACACCTTC
J gene: TRBJ1-2
D gene: NA
clone size: NA
V gene: TRBV29-1

CDR3 protein: CASSYLGGVNTEAFF
CDR3 DNA: TGTGCCAGCAGTTACCTTGGGGGGGTGAACACTGAAGCTTTCTTT
J gene: TRBJ1-1
D gene: NA
clone size: NA
V gene: TRBV6-6

CDR3 protein: CASSLARGDGYTF
CDR3 DNA: TGTGCCAGCAGCTTGGCCAGAGGAGATGGCTACACCTTC
J gene: TRBJ1-2
D gene: NA
clone size: NA
V gene: TRBV5-4

CDR3 protein: CASSPASYRENYGYTF
CDR3 DNA: TGTGCCAGCAGCCCCGCATCCTACAGGGAAAATTATGGCTACACCTTC
J gene: TRBJ1-2
D gene: NA
clone size: NA
V gene: TRBV7-2

CDR3 protein: CASSQERTRLSGANVLTF
CDR3 DNA: TGCGCCAGCAGCCAAGAAAGGACACGACTTTCTGGGGCCAACGTCCTGACTTTC
J gene: TRBJ2-6
D gene: NA
clone size: NA
V gene: TRBV4-3

CDR3 protein: CASSVDRGYGYTF
CDR3 DNA: TGTGCCAGCAGCGTGGACAGGGGATATGGCTACACCTTC
J gene: TRBJ1-2
D gene: TRBD1
clone size: NA
V gene: TRBV11-2

CDR3 protein: CASSPRDRDEKLFF
CDR3 DNA: TGTGCCAGCAGCCCTCGGGACAGGGATGAAAAACTGTTTTTT
J gene: TRBJ1-4
D gene: TRBD1
clone size: once
V gene: TRBV9

CDR3 protein: CASSLSGESGNTIYF
CDR3 DNA: TGTGCCAGCAGCTTATCAGGGGAGTCTGGAAACACCATATATTTT
J gene: TRBJ1-3
D gene: NA
clone size: NA
V gene: TRBV11-2

CDR3 protein: CASSLVVNTEAFF
CDR3 DNA: TGTGCCAGCAGCCTAGTGGTGAACACTGAAGCTTTCTTT
J gene: TRBJ1-1
D gene: NA
clone size: few
V gene: TRBV12-3/TRBV12-4

CDR3 protein: CASSFPQFTYGYTF
CDR3 DNA: TGTGCCAGCAGTTTCCCCCAGTTTACCTATGGCTACACCTTC
J gene: TRBJ1-2
D gene: NA
clone size: NA
V gene: TRBV28

CDR3 protein: CSASGDRGLREQYF
CDR3 DNA: TGCAGTGCTAGTGGGGACAGGGGGCTCCGGGAGCAGTACTTC
J gene: TRBJ2-7
D gene: TRBD1
clone size: NA
V gene: TRBV20-1

CDR3 protein: CASSLSDYGYTF
CDR3 DNA: TGTGCCAGCAGTTTATCGGACTATGGCTACACCTTC
J gene: TRBJ1-2
D gene: NA
clone size: NA
V gene: TRBV28

CDR3 protein: CASSISRGLSQAFF
CDR3 DNA: TGTGCCAGTAGTATAAGCAGGGGGCTTAGTCAAGCTTTCTTT
J gene: TRBJ1-1
D gene: TRBD1
clone size: NA
V gene: TRBV19

CDR3 protein: CASQLAEAFF
CDR3 DNA: TGCGCCAGCCAGTTGGCTGAAGCTTTCTTT
J gene: TRBJ1-1
D gene: NA
clone size: few
V gene: TRBV10-1

CDR3 protein: CASSSDSYEQYF
CDR3 DNA: TGTGCCAGCAGCTCCGACAGTTACGAGCAGTACTTC
J gene: TRBJ2-7
D gene: NA
clone size: NA
V gene: TRBV5-4

CDR3 protein: CASRFRQAGGENYEQYF
CDR3 DNA: TGTGCAAGTCGCTTTAGGCAGGCCGGAGGGGAGAACTACGAGCAGTACTTC
J gene: TRBJ2-7
D gene: NA
clone size: NA
V gene: TRBV12-2

CDR3 protein: CASSPTSGGLYNEQFF
CDR3 DNA: TGTGCCAGCAGCCCGACTAGCGGGGGCCTCTACAATGAGCAGTTCTTC
J gene: TRBJ2-1
D gene: TRBD2
clone size: NA
V gene: TRBV28

CDR3 protein: CASSLLQYGELFF
CDR3 DNA: TGTGCCAGCAGCTTACTTCAGTACGGGGAGCTGTTTTTT
J gene: TRBJ2-2
D gene: NA
clone size: once
V gene: TRBV7-9

CDR3 protein: CSVEETGATEKLFF
CDR3 DNA: TGCAGCGTTGAAGAGACAGGGGCCACAGAAAAACTGTTTTTT
J gene: TRBJ1-4
D gene: TRBD1
clone size: NA
V gene: TRBV29-1

CDR3 protein: CATSSTGNEQYF
CDR3 DNA: TGTGCCACCAGCAGCACCGGGAACGAGCAGTACTTC
J gene: TRBJ2-7
D gene: NA
clone size: NA
V gene: TRBV15

CDR3 protein: CASSPRTGGMNTEAFF
CDR3 DNA: TGTGCCAGCAGCCCCCGGACAGGTGGGATGAACACTGAAGCTTTCTTT
J gene: TRBJ1-1
D gene: TRBD1
clone size: few
V gene: TRBV11-2

CDR3 protein: CASSLAWTGCQPQHF
CDR3 DNA: TGTGCCAGCAGTTTAGCCTGGACAGGGTGTCAGCCCCAGCATTTT
J gene: TRBJ1-5
D gene: TRBD1
clone size: NA
V gene: TRBV6-7

CDR3 protein: CASSPPGQGNYGYTF
CDR3 DNA: TGTGCCAGCAGCCCACCCGGACAGGGTAACTATGGCTACACCTTC
J gene: TRBJ1-2
D gene: TRBD1
clone size: NA
V gene: TRBV6-5

CDR3 protein: CASSPRENTEAFF
CDR3 DNA: TGTGCCAGCTCACCCAGGGAAAACACTGAAGCTTTCTTT
J gene: TRBJ1-1
D gene: NA
clone size: NA
V gene: TRBV18

CDR3 protein: CASSDGGGSYEQYF
CDR3 DNA: TGTGCCAGCAGTGATGGTGGGGGGTCCTACGAGCAGTACTTC
J gene: TRBJ2-7
D gene: NA
clone size: NA
V gene: TRBV6-1

CDR3 protein: CASSYPTGGANEQFF
CDR3 DNA: TGTGCCAGCAGTTACCCCACAGGGGGTGCAAATGAGCAGTTCTTC
J gene: TRBJ2-1
D gene: TRBD1
clone size: NA
V gene: TRBV6-2/TRBV6-3

CDR3 protein: CASSPSNTEAFF
CDR3 DNA: TGTGCCAGTAGTCCCTCTAACACTGAAGCTTTCTTT
J gene: TRBJ1-1
D gene: NA
clone size: many
V gene: TRBV19

CDR3 protein: CASSRTRGSPYNEQFF
CDR3 DNA: TGTGCCAGCAGTCGTACCCGGGGTAGCCCCTACAATGAGCAGTTCTTC
J gene: TRBJ2-1
D gene: NA
clone size: NA
V gene: TRBV27

CDR3 protein: CASRGTNEKLFF
CDR3 DNA: TGTGCCAGCCGAGGGACTAATGAAAAACTGTTTTTT
J gene: TRBJ1-4
D gene: NA
clone size: NA
V gene: TRBV6-6

CDR3 protein: CSVGGLPGNTIYF
CDR3 DNA: TGCAGCGTTGGAGGTTTGCCTGGAAACACCATATATTTT
J gene: TRBJ1-3
D gene: NA
clone size: NA
V gene: TRBV29-1

CDR3 protein: CASSQADSPLHF
CDR3 DNA: TGTGCCAGCAGCCAGGCCGATTCACCCCTCCACTTT
J gene: TRBJ1-6
D gene: NA
clone size: NA
V gene: TRBV4-2

CDR3 protein: CASSFPVTGPPVNEQFF
CDR3 DNA: TGTGCCAGCAGCTTTCCCGTGACAGGGCCGCCAGTCAATGAGCAGTTCTTC
J gene: TRBJ2-1
D gene: TRBD1
clone size: NA
V gene: TRBV7-9

CDR3 protein: CASSLDVQGNYEQYF
CDR3 DNA: TGTGCCAGCAGCCTCGACGTACAGGGGAACTACGAGCAGTACTTC
J gene: TRBJ2-7
D gene: TRBD1
clone size: once
V gene: TRBV9

CDR3 protein: CASSLRPGTGGDTQYF
CDR3 DNA: TGTGCCAGCAGCTTACGACCAGGGACAGGAGGAGATACGCAGTATTTT
J gene: TRBJ2-3
D gene: TRBD1
clone size: NA
V gene: TRBV4-2

CDR3 protein: CASSPRGADTQYF
CDR3 DNA: TGTGCCAGCAGCCCCAGGGGGGCAGATACGCAGTATTTT
J gene: TRBJ2-3
D gene: NA
clone size: NA
V gene: TRBV3-1/TRBV3-2

CDR3 protein: CASSPGTFSNQPQHF
CDR3 DNA: TGTGCCAGCAGCCCAGGGACATTTAGCAATCAGCCCCAGCATTTT
J gene: TRBJ1-5
D gene: NA
clone size: NA
V gene: TRBV27

CDR3 protein: CASSQGGPSLTDTQYF
CDR3 DNA: TGTGCCAGCAGCCAAGGGGGCCCCAGCCTCACAGATACGCAGTATTTT
J gene: TRBJ2-3
D gene: NA
clone size: NA
V gene: TRBV4-2

CDR3 protein: CASSLWTDGYTF
CDR3 DNA: TGTGCCAGCAGTTTGTGGACTGATGGCTACACCTTC
J gene: TRBJ1-2
D gene: NA
clone size: NA
V gene: TRBV28

CDR3 protein: CATRAGGTEAFF
CDR3 DNA: TGTGCCACCAGAGCCGGAGGGACTGAAGCTTTCTTT
J gene: TRBJ1-1
D gene: NA
clone size: once
V gene: TRBV24-1